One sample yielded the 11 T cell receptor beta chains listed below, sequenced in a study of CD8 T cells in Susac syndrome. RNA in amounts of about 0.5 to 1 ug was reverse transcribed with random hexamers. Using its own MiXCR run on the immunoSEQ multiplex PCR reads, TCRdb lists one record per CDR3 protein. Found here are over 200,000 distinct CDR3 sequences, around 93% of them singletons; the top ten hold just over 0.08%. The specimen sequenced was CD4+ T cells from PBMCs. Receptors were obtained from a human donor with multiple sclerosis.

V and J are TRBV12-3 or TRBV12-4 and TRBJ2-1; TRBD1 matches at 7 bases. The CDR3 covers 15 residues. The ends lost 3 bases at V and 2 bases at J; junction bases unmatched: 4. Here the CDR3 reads CASSFRQGPYNEQFF. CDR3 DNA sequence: TGTGCCAGCAGTTTCAGACAGGGACCCTACAATGAGCAGTTCTTC.

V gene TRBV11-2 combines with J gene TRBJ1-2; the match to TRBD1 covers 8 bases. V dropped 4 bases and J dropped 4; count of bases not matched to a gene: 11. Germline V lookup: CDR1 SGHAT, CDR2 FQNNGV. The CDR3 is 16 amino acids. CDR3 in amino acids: CASSSWTGMFTYGYTF. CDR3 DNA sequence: TGTGCCAGCAGCTCCTGGACAGGGATGTTTACCTATGGCTACACCTTC.

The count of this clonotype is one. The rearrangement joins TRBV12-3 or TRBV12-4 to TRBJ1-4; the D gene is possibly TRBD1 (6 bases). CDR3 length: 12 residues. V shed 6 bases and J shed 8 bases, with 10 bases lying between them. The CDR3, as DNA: TGTGCCAGCAGCACAGGGTGGGAAAAACTGTTTTTT. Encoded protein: CASSTGWEKLFF.

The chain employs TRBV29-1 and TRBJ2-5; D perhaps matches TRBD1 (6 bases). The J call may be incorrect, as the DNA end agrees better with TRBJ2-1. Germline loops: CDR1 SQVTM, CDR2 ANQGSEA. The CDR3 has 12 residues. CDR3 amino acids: CSVELGAADQFF. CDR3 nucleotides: TGCAGCGTTGAGCTGGGGGCGGCGGACCAGTTCTTC.

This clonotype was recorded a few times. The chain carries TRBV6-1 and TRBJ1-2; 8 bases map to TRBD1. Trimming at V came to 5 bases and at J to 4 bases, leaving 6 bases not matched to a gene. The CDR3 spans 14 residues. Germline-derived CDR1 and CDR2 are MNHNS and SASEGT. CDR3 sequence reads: CASSPLGQGYGYTF. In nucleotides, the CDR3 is TGTGCCAGCAGTCCCCTAGGACAGGGCTATGGCTACACCTTC.

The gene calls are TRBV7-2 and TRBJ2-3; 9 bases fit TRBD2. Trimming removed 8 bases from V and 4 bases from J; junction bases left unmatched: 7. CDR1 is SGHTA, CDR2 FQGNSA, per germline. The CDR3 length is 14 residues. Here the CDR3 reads CASAMAGGPDTQYF. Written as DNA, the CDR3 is TGTGCCAGCGCTATGGCGGGGGGGCCAGATACGCAGTATTTT.

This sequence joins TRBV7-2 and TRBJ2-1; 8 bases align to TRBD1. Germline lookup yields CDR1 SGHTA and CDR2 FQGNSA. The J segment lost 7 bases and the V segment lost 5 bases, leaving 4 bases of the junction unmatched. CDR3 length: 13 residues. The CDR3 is CASSTRTGNEQFF. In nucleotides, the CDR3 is TGTGCCAGCAGCACCAGGACAGGGAATGAGCAGTTCTTC.

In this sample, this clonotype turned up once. In nucleotides, the CDR3 is TGCAGCGTCCAATCCGGGGGCGACACTGAAGCTTTCTTT. It yields the protein CSVQSGGDTEAFF. The chain has TRBV29-1 and TRBJ1-1, with a weak D call TRBD1 (6 bases). CDR1 SQVTM and CDR2 ANQGSEA come from the germline V gene. With 6 bases removed from V and 3 bases from J, the gap between germline ends came to 14 bases. The CDR3 covers 13 residues. Using reference TRBV29-1 and TRBJ1-1 for the parts outside the CDR3, the full variable domain is SAVISQKPSRDICQRGTSLTIQCQVDSQVTMMFWYRQQPGQSLTLIATANQGSEATYESGFVIDKFPISRPNLTFSTLTVSNMSPEDSSIYLCSVQSGGDTEAFFGQGTRLTVV.

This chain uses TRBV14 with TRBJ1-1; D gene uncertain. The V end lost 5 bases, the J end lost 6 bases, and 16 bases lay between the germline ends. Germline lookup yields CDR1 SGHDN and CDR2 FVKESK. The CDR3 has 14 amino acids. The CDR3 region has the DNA TGTGCCAGCAGCTTTGGACGGAGGGCAGCTGAAGCTTTCTTT. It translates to CASSFGRRAAEAFF.

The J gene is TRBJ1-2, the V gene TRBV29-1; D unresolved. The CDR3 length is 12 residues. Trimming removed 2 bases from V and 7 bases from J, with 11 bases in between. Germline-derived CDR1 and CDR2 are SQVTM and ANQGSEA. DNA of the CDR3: TGCAGCGTTGAATTGGGCGCCGTTGGCTACACCTTC. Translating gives CSVELGAVGYTF.

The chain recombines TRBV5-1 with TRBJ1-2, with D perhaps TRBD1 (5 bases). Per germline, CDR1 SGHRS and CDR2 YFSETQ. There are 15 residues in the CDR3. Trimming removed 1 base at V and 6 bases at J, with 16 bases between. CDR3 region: CASSLWDGGPNGYTF. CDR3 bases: TGCGCCAGCAGCTTGTGGGACGGGGGTCCCAATGGCTACACCTTC.